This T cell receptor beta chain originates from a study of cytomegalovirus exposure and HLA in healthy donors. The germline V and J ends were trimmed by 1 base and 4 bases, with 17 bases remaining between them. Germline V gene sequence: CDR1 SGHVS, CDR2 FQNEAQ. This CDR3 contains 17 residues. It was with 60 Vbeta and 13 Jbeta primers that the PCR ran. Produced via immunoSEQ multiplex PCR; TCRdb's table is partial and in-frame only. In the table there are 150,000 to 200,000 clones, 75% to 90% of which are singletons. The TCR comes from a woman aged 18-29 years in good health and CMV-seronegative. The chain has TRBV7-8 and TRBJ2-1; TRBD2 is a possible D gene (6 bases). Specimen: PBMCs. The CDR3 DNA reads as TGTGCCAGCAGCTTAGTGGGACTCCGGGAGAGATACAATGAGCAGTTCTTC. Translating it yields CASSLVGLRERYNEQFF.